These 32 T cell receptor beta chains originate from one sample sequenced in a study of CD8+ T cells in alopecia areata. RNA extraction and reverse transcription yielded cDNA as sequencing template. Sequencing used immunoSEQ multiplex PCR; TCRdb keeps in-frame clones, though not all of them. The data contain around 270,000 clones, roughly 50% of them singletons. Treatment noted: oral pan-JAK inhibitor, 5-10 mg twice daily. The source was CD4+ T cells sorted from blood, collected at week 24, from a patient treated with tofacitinib. The receptors come from a human donor with alopecia areata.

The chain has TRBV29-1 and TRBJ2-3, with 8 bases identical to TRBD1. The V gene end was trimmed by 6 bases and the J gene end by 2 bases; junction bases not matched to a gene: 7. CDR3 length: 14 residues. The germline CDR1 and CDR2 sequences are SQVTM and ANQGSEA. The CDR3 DNA follows: TGCAGCGTAGCCCAGGGGGCCCACACAGATACGCAGTATTTT. Amino acids: CSVAQGAHTDTQYF.

This clone came up a few times. The chain carries TRBV29-1 and TRBJ2-7, with D tentatively TRBD1 (6 bases). The CDR3 extends over 16 amino acids. The V end was cut by 1 base, the J end by 1 base, with 17 bases between. CDR1 is SQVTM, CDR2 ANQGSEA, per germline. CDR3 in DNA: TGCAGCGTTGAAGCCGCGAGAGGGGGTGCATCCTACGAGCAGTACTTC. Protein: CSVEAARGGASYEQYF.

This clone was seen a handful of times. V usage is TRBV30 and J usage is TRBJ2-4; D is uncertain. This CDR3 is 17 amino acids long. Trimming removed 0 bases at V and 7 bases at J, with 22 bases between. CDR1 and CDR2 from the germline V gene are GTSNPN and SVGIG (reference sequence). DNA of the CDR3: TGTGCCTGGAGTGTACTGGATAGCCCAAGCGCGAAGAACATTCAGTACTTC. Its protein is CAWSVLDSPSAKNIQYF.

V gene TRBV9 combines with J gene TRBJ1-1; D possibly corresponds to TRBD1 (6 bases). Looked up from germline, CDR1 is SGDLS and CDR2 is YYNGEE. The CDR3 covers 14 residues. V lost 4 bases and J lost 2, with 12 bases in between. CDR3 nucleotide sequence: TGTGCCAGCAGCACGACAGGTTCAAACACTGAAGCTTTCTTT. Its translation: CASSTTGSNTEAFF.

This chain uses TRBV2 with TRBJ1-3; TRBD1 matches 10 bases. The CDR3 is 15 residues long. CDR1 and CDR2 from the germline V gene are SNHLY and FYNNEI. With 5 bases clipped from V and 1 base from J, the junction kept 2 bases outside the gene matches. In nucleotides, the CDR3 is TGTGCCAGCAGTCGGGACAGGGGTTCTGGAAACACCATATATTTT. Protein product: CASSRDRGSGNTIYF.

This rearrangement joins TRBV4-3 to TRBJ2-7; D possibly corresponds to TRBD2 (7 bases). Trimming cost V 3 bases and J 4 bases, with 16 bases left between them. CDR3 size: 15 residues. Germline lookup yields CDR1 LGHNA and CDR2 YSLEER. The CDR3, as DNA: TGCGCCAGCAGCCAGTCTCGCGGGGGCGGGTACGAGCAGTACTTC. Amino acid sequence: CASSQSRGGGYEQYF.

The chain combines TRBV5-4 with TRBJ1-4; D unclear. Trimming pared 2 bases from V and 6 bases from J, leaving 8 bases between. Germline CDR1 SGHNT, CDR2 YYREEE (reference sequence). The CDR3 sequence is 13 residues long. CDR3 DNA: TGTGCCAGCAGCTTAGTTGCGGATGAAAAACTGTTTTTT. Protein: CASSLVADEKLFF.

This chain links TRBV6-4 with TRBJ1-2; tentatively, D is TRBD1 (5 bases). This CDR3 is built from 12 residues. Trimming removed 3 bases from V and 7 bases from J, with 9 bases in between. Germline V gene data show CDR1 as MRHNA and CDR2 as SNTAGT. CDR3 DNA: TGTGCCAGCAGTGATTTTGGGGCTGGCTACACCTTC. Its translation: CASSDFGAGYTF.

The chain combines TRBV7-2 with TRBJ1-6; the D is unclear. V gave up 5 bases and J gave up 9 bases, with 14 bases separating them. Germline-derived CDR1 and CDR2 are SGHTA and FQGNSA. The CDR3 runs 14 residues. CDR3 nucleotides: TGTGCCAGCAGCCCTAAAACGTGGAGTTCACCCCTCCACTTT. Residues: CASSPKTWSSPLHF. Filled out from reference TRBV7-2 and TRBJ1-6, the complete variable domain reads GAGVSQSPSNKVTEKGKDVELRCDPISGHTALYWYRQSLGQGLEFLIYFQGNSAPDKSGLPSDRFSAERTGGSVSTLTIQRTQQEDSAVYLCASSPKTWSSPLHFGNGTRLTVT.

The J gene is TRBJ2-3, the V gene TRBV4-1, with D possibly being TRBD2 (6 bases). Germline assignment: CDR1 MGHRA and CDR2 YSYEKL. Trimming stripped 9 bases from V and 0 bases from J, with 16 bases between. The CDR3 extends over 15 amino acids. In nucleotides, the CDR3 is TGCGCCAGTCCGCAGCTAGCGACTAGCACAGATACGCAGTATTTT. Translating gives CASPQLATSTDTQYF.

A few counts support this clone. The chain carries TRBV29-1 and TRBJ2-7; D unresolved. This CDR3 spans 13 amino acids. The ends were cut back, 7 bases at V and 2 bases at J, with 15 bases in the middle. Germline V gives CDR1 SQVTM, CDR2 ANQGSEA. CDR3 in amino acids: CSAGVGRPYEQYF. CDR3 nucleotides: TGCAGCGCCGGCGTCGGCCGGCCCTACGAGCAGTACTTC.

The rearrangement uses TRBV7-2 and TRBJ2-5; D is possibly TRBD1 (5 bases). Trimming took 2 bases from V and 2 from J, leaving 9 bases between them. This CDR3 comprises 14 residues. Germline CDR1 and CDR2: SGHTA and FQGNSA. CDR3 loop: CASSLSRAQETQYF. CDR3 nucleotides: TGTGCCAGCAGCTTAAGCAGGGCTCAAGAGACCCAGTACTTC.

The chain links TRBV7-2 to TRBJ2-2; unclear D gene. Per the germline V gene, CDR1 is SGHTA and CDR2 is FQGNSA. The CDR3 has 17 residues. V lost 3 bases, J lost 5 bases, and 19 bases lay in between. CDR3 in DNA: TGTGCCAGCAGCTTCAATCCCCCCGGTCTGGGGACCGGGGAGCTGTTTTTT. This codes for CASSFNPPGLGTGELFF.

The gene calls are TRBV20-1 and TRBJ2-1; D gene uncertain. The V gene lost 3 bases and the J gene lost 10 bases, with 10 bases spanning the gap. The CDR3 loop spans 11 amino acids. In germline, CDR1 is DFQATT, CDR2 SNEGSKA (reference sequence). Here the CDR3 reads CSASSPSEQFF. DNA for the CDR3: TGCAGTGCTAGTTCACCCTCGGAGCAGTTCTTC.

The chain has TRBV30 and TRBJ2-1; 11 nucleotides match TRBD2. This CDR3 spans 16 amino acids. V lost 0 bases to trimming and J lost 7 bases; unmatched junction nucleotides: 8. Germline values: CDR1 GTSNPN, CDR2 SVGIG (reference sequence). The CDR3: CAWSVGLAGGRNEQFF. The CDR3, as DNA: TGTGCCTGGAGTGTTGGGCTAGCGGGGGGAAGGAATGAGCAGTTCTTC. The full variable domain, its missing parts supplied by reference TRBV30 and TRBJ2-1, is SQTIHQWPATLVQPVGSPLSLECTVEGTSNPNLYWYRQAAGRGLQLLFYSVGIGQISSEVPQNLSASRPQDRQFILSSKKLLLSDSGFYLCAWSVGLAGGRNEQFFGPGTRLTVL.

The chain employs TRBV25-1 and TRBJ1-2; no clear D. Germline CDR1 and CDR2: MGHDK and SYGVNS. V was trimmed by 7 bases and J by 8 bases, leaving 17 bases between them. The CDR3 has 13 residues. This CDR3 reads CASTTAGGSGYTF. The CDR3 DNA is TGTGCCAGCACCACCGCGGGAGGCTCCGGCTACACCTTC.

The sample holds a few counts of this clone. The chain employs TRBV15 and TRBJ2-7; 9 bases are a match to TRBD1. The J segment lost 0 bases and the V segment lost 3 bases, leaving 9 bases of the junction unmatched. The CDR3 extends over 17 amino acids. The germline V gene has CDR1 LNHNV and CDR2 YYDKDF (reference sequence). This chain's CDR3 is CATSSGQGMAGSYEQYF. The CDR3 nucleotides read TGTGCCACCAGCAGCGGACAGGGGATGGCGGGCTCCTACGAGCAGTACTTC.

V is TRBV5-6 and J is TRBJ2-6; no clear D. Trimming pared 2 bases from V and 1 base from J, leaving 4 bases between. The CDR3 loop spans 14 amino acids. Germline CDR1 and CDR2: SGHDT and YYEEEE. CDR3 protein: CASSLGSGANVLTF. The CDR3 region has the DNA TGTGCCAGCAGCTTAGGATCTGGGGCCAACGTCCTGACTTTC.

The CDR3: CASSVAGWADTQYF. CDR3 nucleotide sequence: TGTGCCAGCAGCGTAGCGGGTTGGGCAGATACGCAGTATTTT. V gene TRBV9 combines with J gene TRBJ2-3; D ambiguous. The CDR3 covers 14 residues. Germline V CDR1 and CDR2: SGDLS, YYNGEE. V dropped 0 bases and J dropped 4 bases, with 9 bases sitting between them.

V usage is TRBV7-2 and J usage is TRBJ1-4; maybe TRBD1 (5 bases). The germline V and J ends were trimmed by 6 bases and 4 bases, with 12 bases remaining between them. Germline assignment: CDR1 SGHTA and CDR2 FQGNSA. This CDR3 has 14 amino acids. DNA of the CDR3: TGTGCCAGCAGTTCCGGGACGGGTAATGAAAAACTGTTTTTT. Protein product: CASSSGTGNEKLFF.

V is TRBV27 and J is TRBJ1-2; D gene ambiguous. This CDR3 spans 13 amino acids. Trimming stripped 10 bases from V and 0 bases from J, with 12 bases between. CDR1 and CDR2 from the germline V gene are MNHEY and SMNVEV (reference sequence). The CDR3: CATMGRANYGYTF. The CDR3 coding sequence is TGTGCCACCATGGGTAGGGCTAACTATGGCTACACCTTC.

The chain combines TRBV12-5 with TRBJ2-3, with 8 positions matching TRBD2. Germline V gene sequence: CDR1 LGHNT, CDR2 FRNRAP. The trim removed 5 bases at V and 0 bases at J, leaving 13 bases unmatched. This CDR3 has 18 residues. CDR3 loop: CASGPATTGLASTDTQYF. CDR3 nucleotides: TGTGCTAGTGGTCCCGCCACCACCGGACTAGCTAGCACAGATACGCAGTATTTT.

The sample holds one count of this clone. This chain connects TRBV9 to TRBJ2-5; D may correspond to TRBD1 or TRBD2 (5 bases each). Looked up from germline, CDR1 is SGDLS and CDR2 is YYNGEE. Trimming took off 0 bases at V and 0 bases at J, with 12 bases between the two ends. There are 16 residues in the CDR3. The CDR3 loop is CASSVAVGEYQETQYF. As DNA, the CDR3 is TGTGCCAGCAGCGTAGCTGTAGGGGAGTACCAAGAGACCCAGTACTTC.

The V gene is TRBV20-1, the J gene TRBJ1-2; the match to TRBD1 covers 8 bases. The CDR3 runs 11 residues. The V gene's germline CDR1 is DFQATT and CDR2 SNEGSKA (reference sequence). V lost 4 bases, J lost 6 bases, and 1 base stayed unmatched. The CDR3 sequence: CSATGGNGYTF. The CDR3, as DNA: TGCAGTGCTACAGGGGGCAATGGCTACACCTTC.

In this sample, this clone turned up a few times. V usage is TRBV9 and J usage is TRBJ1-1; 9 bases agree with TRBD1. Germline CDR1 SGDLS, CDR2 YYNGEE. This CDR3 contains 16 residues. V gave up 0 bases and J gave up 2 bases; unmatched junction bases: 5. The CDR3 DNA is TGTGCCAGCAGCGTAGGACAGGGACAGGGAAACACTGAAGCTTTCTTT. Encoded protein: CASSVGQGQGNTEAFF.

This clone was seen just once. The CDR3 DNA follows: TGTGCCATCAGTGGGACCCCAATCTCCGCCTACGAGCAGTACTTC. Its translation is CAISGTPISAYEQYF. The chain links TRBV10-3 to TRBJ2-7; no reliable D call. V lost 4 bases to trimming and J lost 2 bases, with 15 bases between them. Germline V CDR1 and CDR2: ENHRY, SYGVKD. There are 15 residues in the CDR3.

The chain couples TRBV5-1 to TRBJ1-2; D call uncertain. Germline CDR1 is SGHRS and CDR2 is YFSETQ. The CDR3 has 12 residues. The V end lost 3 bases, the J end lost 6 bases, and 9 bases lay between the germline ends. DNA for the CDR3: TGCGCCAGCAGCTCTTCCCTGAATGGCTACACCTTC. It translates to CASSSSLNGYTF.

This clone was observed many times. This chain uses TRBV28 with TRBJ2-7, with D possibly matching TRBD1 (6 bases). This CDR3 has 14 amino acids. CDR1 is MDHEN and CDR2 is SYDVKM in the germline V gene. Trimming stripped 6 bases from V and 2 bases from J, with 14 bases between. CDR3 region: CASRQQGEPYEQYF. CDR3 DNA sequence: TGTGCCAGCAGGCAACAGGGAGAACCCTACGAGCAGTACTTC.

The chain carries TRBV21-1 and TRBJ1-1. TRBV21-1 is a known pseudogene. This CDR3 is 16 amino acids long. The CDR3 nucleotides are TGTGCCAGCAGCAAATGGACCGTCGGAGACAACACTGAAGCTTTCTTT. Translating gives CASSKWTVGDNTEAFF.

The chain's CDR3 is CASSLIAGGTDTQYF. Written as DNA, the CDR3 is TGCGCCAGCAGCTTAATAGCGGGGGGCACAGATACGCAGTATTTT. The chain employs TRBV5-1 and TRBJ2-3; 9 bases are shared with TRBD2. The junction had 2 bases not matched to a gene; V was cut back by 2 bases and J by 1 base. Germline V gene sequence: CDR1 SGHRS, CDR2 YFSETQ. The CDR3 runs to 15 residues.

This chain connects TRBV30 to TRBJ1-2; possibly TRBD1 for D (6 bases). Germline V gives CDR1 GTSNPN, CDR2 SVGIG (reference sequence). V lost 3 bases and J lost 1, with 9 bases in between. The CDR3 is 13 amino acids. CDR3 coding DNA: TGTGCCTGGAGGAGGACAGATAACTATGGCTACACCTTC. Amino acids: CAWRRTDNYGYTF.

The gene calls are TRBV14 and TRBJ1-1; the D gene is possibly TRBD1 (5 bases). Germline V gives CDR1 SGHDN, CDR2 FVKESK. V lost 2 bases and J 4 bases, leaving 8 bases between the germline ends. There are 13 residues in the CDR3. This CDR3 reads CASSQTGGTEAFF. DNA of the CDR3: TGTGCCAGCAGCCAAACAGGAGGCACTGAAGCTTTCTTT.